This T cell receptor (beta chain) was documented in a study of CD8+ T cells in alopecia areata (dated by TCRdb to 2017 to 2018). Study-wide context: Treated patients were enrolled in an open-label pilot trial of oral tofacitinib, 5 to 10 mg twice daily, for moderate-to-severe alopecia areata. Tofacitinib was administered for 6 to 18 months, and 6 months of follow-up off drug were then conducted to assess delayed response and recurrence. In treated patients, disease severity was measured using the SALT score, which gives the percentage of scalp surface area affected. The study used high-throughput TCRbeta sequencing to examine T cell clonal expansion in alopecia areata, in both the C3H/HeJ mouse model and human patients. On the human side, TCRbeta sequencing was run on scalp tissue and on sorted CD4+ and CD8+ peripheral blood T cells from healthy controls and from alopecia areata patients with either patchy or totalis/universalis disease. Biopsies were taken from tofacitinib-treated patients at baseline and again at 4 and 24 weeks into treatment, and several of those patients also had a later scalp biopsy. Scalp clonality was compared across normal scalp (n=4), patchy alopecia areata scalp (n=8), and alopecia totalis/universalis scalp (n=8). RNA came from the PAXgene miRNA kit for fixed scalp, the miRNeasy kit for PBMCs, and the RNeasy kit for mouse skin. immunoSEQ multiplex PCR using 35 Vbeta forward primers and 13 Jbeta reverse primers was used to amplify TCRbeta CDR3 regions.

What the research found in general, with its limitations: Shared TCR sequences between patients were less evident than in mice, which may be partly attributable to HLA diversity in the patient population. The treated cohort was small, with a single nonresponder, so links between baseline CD8+ expansion and response need larger studies. Scalp TCR repertoire analysis is complicated because resident alphabeta T cells in normal human skin are also sequenced, whereas mouse skin is dominated by gammadelta T cells. Lesional scalp, especially in alopecia totalis/universalis, showed higher clonality and more expanded CD8+ clones than normal scalp, suggesting antigenic drive. Scalp clonality and the number of expanded CD8+ clones among the top 100 scalp clones were significantly decreased by tofacitinib. Many expanded lesional clones persisted in scalp and blood during tofacitinib treatment, which may partly explain relapse after stopping treatment.

This specimen's time point label, per the study, means: less than five weeks on oral tofacitinib. The intended sense of this specimen's treatment or condition label: oral pan-JAK inhibitor, 5-10 mg twice daily. Lesional scalp punch biopsies and peripheral blood were obtained from alopecia areata patients. PBMCs were isolated by density centrifugation and stained for CD3, CD4 and CD8, after which CD4+ and CD8+ T cells were sorted on a FACSAria. As for this clone: Its specific antigen is unknown. Nothing much larger sits one base from this clone, and base qualities are not available.

The receptor library was made with the immunoSEQ multiplex PCR assay. RNA was extracted from all samples and reverse transcribed into cDNA as template for TCR sequencing. First-strand cDNA was synthesized using SuperScript III with a 2:1 mix of oligo-dT and random hexamers. Amplification bias was assessed with a synthetic immune receptor repertoire, and residual bias was removed computationally. Processing in the source paper ran as follows. Raw reads were preprocessed to remove errors, and CDR3 was defined by IMGT conventions from the conserved cysteine to phenylalanine. Clonality was calculated as 1 minus Shannon entropy normalized by log2 of the number of productive unique TCRs. Whether each scalp clone was CD4 or CD8 was inferred by checking scalp TCRbeta sequences against the CD4 and CD8 repertoires from sorted blood. TCRdb carries this immuneACCESS record with in-frame sequences only. Its versions omit some clonotypes, under half of them owing to an unresolved V gene in the studies checked, with the rest unexplained. From that table come the V and J calls and clone size; the DNA was used to work out D and trimming. In all, the sample holds roughly 200,000 clones, and around 56% of those were seen once. Together, the top ten hold approximately 3.5% of the sample.

After removal of 3 bases from V and 3 bases from J, the junction retains 4 bases not matched to a gene. Reading from cysteine to phenylalanine, the CDR3 counts 14 amino acids. Only CDR3 DNA remains: 42 bases, in frame from the first base. As encoded in the germline V gene, CDR1 is SNHLY while CDR2 is FYNNEI. The sequence links TRBV2 to TRBJ1-1; TRBD1 matches 7 bases in the middle. The TCR was taken from a human donor with alopecia areata. The sequences come from CD4+ T cells sorted from blood, collected at week 4, from a patient treated with tofacitinib. The encoded CDR3 is CASSDPTGYTEAFF. In nucleotides, the sequence is TGTGCCAGCAGTGACCCGACAGGGTACACTGAAGCTTTCTTT.